These 2 T cell receptor beta chains were sequenced from one sample in a study of Ad26.COV2.S vaccination and SARS-CoV-2 variants. Repertoires were generated with immunoSEQ multiplex PCR, while TCRdb's copy carries only in-frame clones and drops some. The sample comprises around 300,000 clones, 85% to 90% of which are singletons, and just under 5% rests with the top ten. The treatment: some 20 received Ad26.COV2.S at low or high dose, single or two shots; 5 received placebo; per-sample allocation not given. Sampling happened 63 days after the first vaccine or placebo injection. This specimen was peripheral blood, taken in a trial of Ad26.COV2.S vaccine versus placebo. These receptors came from a person aged 18-65 years who received the Ad26.COV2.S COVID-19 vaccine or a placebo.

The chain has TRBV4-1 and TRBJ1-1; no definite D call. The CDR3 spans 14 residues. Trimming removed 2 bases from V and 5 bases from J, with 12 bases in between. Germline assignment: CDR1 MGHRA and CDR2 YSYEKL. The CDR3, as DNA: TGCGCCAGCAGCCAAAGTACGGGGAGTACTGAAGCTTTCTTT. As protein: CASSQSTGSTEAFF.

This rearrangement joins TRBV28 to TRBJ1-6, with TRBD1 as a possible D gene (5 bases). This CDR3 has 12 amino acids. Germline CDR1 reads MDHEN; CDR2 reads SYDVKM. The V gene lost 3 bases and the J gene lost 9 bases, with 6 bases spanning the gap. The CDR3 sequence: CASSLGGSPLHF. CDR3 DNA: TGTGCCAGCAGTTTGGGGGGTTCACCCCTCCACTTT.